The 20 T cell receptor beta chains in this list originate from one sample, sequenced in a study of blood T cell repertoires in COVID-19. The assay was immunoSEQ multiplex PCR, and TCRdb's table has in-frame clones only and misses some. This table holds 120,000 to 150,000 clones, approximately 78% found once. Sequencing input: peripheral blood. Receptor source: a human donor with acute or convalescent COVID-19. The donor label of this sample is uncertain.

The CDR3 here is CASSYWRAYGYTF. The CDR3 DNA is TGTGCCAGCAGTTACTGGAGAGCCTATGGCTACACCTTC. The rearrangement links TRBV6-5 to TRBJ1-2; D gene unclear. Germline assignment: CDR1 MNHEY and CDR2 SVGAGI. The CDR3 consists of 13 residues. Trimming removed 1 base at V and 4 bases at J, with 7 bases between.

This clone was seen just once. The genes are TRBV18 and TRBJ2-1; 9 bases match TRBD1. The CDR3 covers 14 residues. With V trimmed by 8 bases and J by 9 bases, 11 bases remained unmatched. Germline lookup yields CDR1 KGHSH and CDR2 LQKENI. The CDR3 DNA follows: TGTGCCAGCAGAGGGACAGGGTGGGAAGGTGAGCAGTTCTTC. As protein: CASRGTGWEGEQFF.

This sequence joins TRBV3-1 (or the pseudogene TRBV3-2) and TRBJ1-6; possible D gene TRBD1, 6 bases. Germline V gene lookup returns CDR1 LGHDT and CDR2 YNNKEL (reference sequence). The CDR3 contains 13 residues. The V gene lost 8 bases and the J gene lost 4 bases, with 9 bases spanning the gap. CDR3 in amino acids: CASADRYNSPLHF. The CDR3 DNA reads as TGTGCCAGCGCCGACAGGTATAATTCACCCCTCCACTTT.

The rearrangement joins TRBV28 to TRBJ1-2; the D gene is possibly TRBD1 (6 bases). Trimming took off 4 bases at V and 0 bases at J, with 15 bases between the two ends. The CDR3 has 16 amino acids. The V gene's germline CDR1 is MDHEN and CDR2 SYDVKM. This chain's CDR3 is CASSSTGLGPNYGYTF. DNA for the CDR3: TGTGCCAGCAGTTCGACAGGCCTCGGGCCTAACTATGGCTACACCTTC.

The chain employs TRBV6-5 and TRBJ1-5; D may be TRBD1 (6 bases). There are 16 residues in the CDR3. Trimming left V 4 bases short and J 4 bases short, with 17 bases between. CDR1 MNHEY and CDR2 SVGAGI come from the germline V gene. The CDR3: CASSSLGQNQNQPQHF. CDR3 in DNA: TGTGCCAGCAGTTCCCTTGGACAGAACCAAAATCAGCCCCAGCATTTT.

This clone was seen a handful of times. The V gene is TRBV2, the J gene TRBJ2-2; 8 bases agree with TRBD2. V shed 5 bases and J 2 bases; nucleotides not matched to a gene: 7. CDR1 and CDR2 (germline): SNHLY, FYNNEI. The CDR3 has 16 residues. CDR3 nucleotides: TGTGCCAGCAGTTACGGGGGGGCTGGTAACACCGGGGAGCTGTTTTTT. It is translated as CASSYGGAGNTGELFF. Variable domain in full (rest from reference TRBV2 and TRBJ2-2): EPEVTQTPSHQVTQMGQEVILRCVPISNHLYFYWYRQILGQKVEFLVSFYNNEISEKSEIFDDQFSVERPDGSNFTLKIRSTKLEDSAMYFCASSYGGAGNTGELFFGEGSRLTVL.

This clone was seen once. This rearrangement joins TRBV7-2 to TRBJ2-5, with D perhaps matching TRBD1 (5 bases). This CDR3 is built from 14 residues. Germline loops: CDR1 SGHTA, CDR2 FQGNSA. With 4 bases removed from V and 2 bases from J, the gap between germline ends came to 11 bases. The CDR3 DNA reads TGTGCCAGCAGCTCCGACAGATTTCAAGAGACCCAGTACTTC. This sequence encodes CASSSDRFQETQYF.

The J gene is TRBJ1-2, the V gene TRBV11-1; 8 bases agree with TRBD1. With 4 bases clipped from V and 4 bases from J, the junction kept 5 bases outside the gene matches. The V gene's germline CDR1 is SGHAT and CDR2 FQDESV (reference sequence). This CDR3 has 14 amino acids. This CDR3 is CASSSGQGGYGYTF. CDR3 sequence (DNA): TGTGCCAGCAGCTCAGGACAGGGTGGCTATGGCTACACCTTC.

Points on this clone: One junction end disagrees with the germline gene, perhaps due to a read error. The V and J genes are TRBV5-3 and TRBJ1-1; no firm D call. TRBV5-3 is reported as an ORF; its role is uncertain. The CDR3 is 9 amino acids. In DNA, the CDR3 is TGTGCCAGACCCGTGAGGCGAGTCTTT. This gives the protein CARPVRRVF.

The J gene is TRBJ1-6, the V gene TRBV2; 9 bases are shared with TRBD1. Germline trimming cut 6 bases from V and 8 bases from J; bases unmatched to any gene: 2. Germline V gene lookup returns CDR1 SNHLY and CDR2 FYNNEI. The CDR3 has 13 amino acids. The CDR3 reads CASSRQGDSPLHF. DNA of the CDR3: TGTGCCAGCAGCCGACAGGGGGATTCACCCCTCCACTTT.

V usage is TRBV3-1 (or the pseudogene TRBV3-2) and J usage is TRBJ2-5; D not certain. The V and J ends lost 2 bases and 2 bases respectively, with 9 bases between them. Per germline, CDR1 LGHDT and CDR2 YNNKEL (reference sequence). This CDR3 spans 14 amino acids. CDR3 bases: TGTGCCAGCAGCCAATTGGCCGGGCAAGAGACCCAGTACTTC. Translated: CASSQLAGQETQYF.

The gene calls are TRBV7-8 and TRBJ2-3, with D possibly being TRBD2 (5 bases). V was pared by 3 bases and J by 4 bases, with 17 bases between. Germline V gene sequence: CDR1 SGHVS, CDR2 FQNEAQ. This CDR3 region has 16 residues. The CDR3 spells CASSFGRAGVADTQYF. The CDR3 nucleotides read TGTGCCAGCAGCTTTGGAAGGGCCGGGGTGGCAGATACGCAGTATTTT.

The CDR3 spells CAVQGAGTGELFF. CDR3 nucleotide sequence: TGTGCTGTACAGGGGGCGGGCACCGGGGAGCTGTTTTTT. The rearrangement uses TRBV7-7 and TRBJ2-2; 9 bases agree with TRBD1. This CDR3 contains 13 residues. Per the germline V gene, CDR1 is SSHAT and CDR2 is FNYEAQ (reference sequence).

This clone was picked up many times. The CDR3 DNA is TGTGCCAGCAGCTCACCTGGACTAGCTAGCCGGGAGCTGTTTTTT. As protein: CASSSPGLASRELFF. The chain employs TRBV5-4 and TRBJ2-2, with 8 bases that match TRBD2. The J segment lost 9 bases and the V segment lost 3 bases, leaving 10 bases of the junction unmatched. Germline CDR1 SGHNT, CDR2 YYREEE (reference sequence). The CDR3 is 15 residues long.

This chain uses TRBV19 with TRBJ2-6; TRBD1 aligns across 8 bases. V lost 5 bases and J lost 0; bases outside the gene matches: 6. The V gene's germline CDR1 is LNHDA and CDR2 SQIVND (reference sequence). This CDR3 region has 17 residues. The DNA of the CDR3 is TGTGCCAGTAGTGAAGGACAGGGTTACTCTGGGGCCAACGTCCTGACTTTC. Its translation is CASSEGQGYSGANVLTF.

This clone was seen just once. The DNA of the CDR3 is TGTGCCAGCAGAAACACAGGGGGGGTCCTCGAGCAGTACTTC. Translation gives CASRNTGGVLEQYF. The chain joins TRBV6-5 to TRBJ2-7, with D perhaps TRBD1 (8 bases). Germline V CDR1 and CDR2: MNHEY, SVGAGI. This CDR3 is 14 amino acids long. The V end lost 6 bases, the J end lost 6 bases, and 18 bases lay between the germline ends.

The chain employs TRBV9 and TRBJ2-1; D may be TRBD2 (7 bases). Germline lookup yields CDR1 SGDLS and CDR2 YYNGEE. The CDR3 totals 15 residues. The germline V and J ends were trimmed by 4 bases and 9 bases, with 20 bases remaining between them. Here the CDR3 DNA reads TGTGCCAGCAGCCCCGGGGGGCACGGATTCGGTGAGCAGTTCTTC. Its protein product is CASSPGGHGFGEQFF.

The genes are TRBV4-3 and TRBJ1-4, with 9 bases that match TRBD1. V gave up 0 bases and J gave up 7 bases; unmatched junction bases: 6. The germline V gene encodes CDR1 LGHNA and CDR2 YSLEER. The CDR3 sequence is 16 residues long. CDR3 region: CASSQDLGTGTEKLFF. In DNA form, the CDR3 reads TGCGCCAGCAGCCAAGATCTAGGGACAGGGACTGAAAAACTGTTTTTT.

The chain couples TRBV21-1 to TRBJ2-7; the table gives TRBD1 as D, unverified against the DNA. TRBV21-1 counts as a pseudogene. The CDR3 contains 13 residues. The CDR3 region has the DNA TGTGCCAGCAGGACAGGGGTCACCTACGAGCAGTACTTC. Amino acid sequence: CASRTGVTYEQYF.

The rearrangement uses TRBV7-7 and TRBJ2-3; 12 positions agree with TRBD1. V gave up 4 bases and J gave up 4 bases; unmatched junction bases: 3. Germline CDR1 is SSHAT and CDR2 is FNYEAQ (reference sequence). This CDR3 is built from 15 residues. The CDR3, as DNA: TGTGCCAGCAGCTCCGGGACAGGGGGCGCAGATACGCAGTATTTT. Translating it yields CASSSGTGGADTQYF.